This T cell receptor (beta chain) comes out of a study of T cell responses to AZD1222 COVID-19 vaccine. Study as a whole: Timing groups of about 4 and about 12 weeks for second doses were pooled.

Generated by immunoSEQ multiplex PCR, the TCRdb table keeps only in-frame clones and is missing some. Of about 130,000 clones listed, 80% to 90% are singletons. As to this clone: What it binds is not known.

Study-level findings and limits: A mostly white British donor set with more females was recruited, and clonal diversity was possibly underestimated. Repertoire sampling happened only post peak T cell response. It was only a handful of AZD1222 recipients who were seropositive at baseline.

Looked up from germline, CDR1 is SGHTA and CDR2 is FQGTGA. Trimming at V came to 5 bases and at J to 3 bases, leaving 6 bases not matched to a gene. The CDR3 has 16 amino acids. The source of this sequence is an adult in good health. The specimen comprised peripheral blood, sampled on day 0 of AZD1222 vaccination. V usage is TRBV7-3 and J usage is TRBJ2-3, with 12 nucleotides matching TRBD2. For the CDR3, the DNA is TGTGCCAGCAGCCCCCGACTAGCGGGGGAGACAGATACGCAGTATTTT. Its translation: CASSPRLAGETDTQYF.